This entry is about one T cell receptor (beta chain). What it binds is unknown. The data are from a study of cytomegalovirus exposure and HLA in healthy donors. Healthy bone marrow donors made up the donors. General study results and limits: The study flagged around 160 TCR beta chains as cytomegalovirus-associated. Later analysis identified a missense DCLRE1C variant that was linked to TCR beta V- and J-gene trimming.

Primers included in the PCR were 60 Vbeta and 13 Jbeta primers. Method: immunoSEQ multiplex PCR; TCRdb's copy keeps in-frame clones and lacks some. This sample's table reports 70,000 or so clones. Germline V gene lookup returns CDR1 ENHRY and CDR2 SYGVKD. The CDR3 spans 14 residues. Trimming took 4 bases from V and 3 from J, leaving 13 bases between them. The TCR comes from a boy younger than 18 in good health and CMV-seronegative. The V gene is TRBV10-3, the J gene TRBJ2-7; weak D call: TRBD2 (6 bases). The sample consisted of PBMCs. DNA for the CDR3: TGTGCCATCAGTGCTGGTTGGAGGGACTACGAGCAGTACTTC. This gives the protein CAISAGWRDYEQYF.